This T cell receptor (beta chain) came from a study of CD8 T cells in Susac syndrome. A quantity of roughly 0.5 to 1 ug RNA underwent reverse transcription using random hexamers. MiXCR was run by TCRdb on the immunoSEQ multiplex PCR reads, yielding one entry per CDR3 protein. The table lists hundreds of thousands of distinct CDR3 sequences, around 85% of them singletons. Trimming at V came to 6 bases and at J to 6 bases, leaving 10 bases not matched to a gene. CDR1 and CDR2 from the germline V gene are MNHNY and SVGAGI (reference sequence). The length of the CDR3 is 14 residues. This clonotype was sampled from a human donor with multiple sclerosis. The genes are TRBV6-6 and TRBJ2-7; 8 nucleotides line up with TRBD1. Sequencing input: CD8+ T cells from PBMCs. This CDR3 is CASSPGTGPPEQYF. Written as DNA, the CDR3 is TGTGCCAGCAGCCCCGGGACAGGTCCCCCCGAGCAGTACTTC.